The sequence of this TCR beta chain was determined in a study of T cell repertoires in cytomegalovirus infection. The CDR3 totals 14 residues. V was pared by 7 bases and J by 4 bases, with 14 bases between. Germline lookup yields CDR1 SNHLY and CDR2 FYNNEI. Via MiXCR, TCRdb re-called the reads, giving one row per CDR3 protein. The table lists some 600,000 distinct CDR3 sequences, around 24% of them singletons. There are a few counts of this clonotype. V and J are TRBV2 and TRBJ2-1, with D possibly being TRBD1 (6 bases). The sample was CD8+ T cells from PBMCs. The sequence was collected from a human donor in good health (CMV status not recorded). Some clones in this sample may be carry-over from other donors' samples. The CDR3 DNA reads TGTGCCAGCAACCCGGGACACCTATACAATGAGCAGTTCTTC. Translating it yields CASNPGHLYNEQFF.